The 30 T cell receptor beta chains in this list originate from one sample, sequenced in a study of CD8 T cells in ankylosing spondylitis. A single record per CDR3 protein comes from TCRdb applying MiXCR to the 5' RACE reads. The profile covers about 280,000 distinct CDR3 sequences, with roughly 20% appearing a single time and roughly 8.3% taken by the ten largest. The source material was blood, either unsorted or a sorted T cell fraction (not recorded which). The receptors stem from a male donor with ankylosing spondylitis or in good health (not recorded which).

This chain links TRBV5-1 with TRBJ2-1; D is uncertain. The germline V gene has CDR1 SGHRS and CDR2 YFSETQ. V lost 0 bases and J lost 7, with 8 bases in between. This CDR3 has 13 amino acids. CDR3 sequence reads: CASSLDLSNEQFF. In DNA, the CDR3 is TGCGCCAGCAGCTTGGACCTGTCAAATGAGCAGTTCTTC.

V usage is TRBV14 and J usage is TRBJ2-5; D gene unclear. Looked up from germline, CDR1 is SGHDN and CDR2 is FVKESK. The CDR3 is 13 residues long. Trimming took 1 base from V and 7 from J, leaving 10 bases between them. In nucleotides, the CDR3 is TGTGCCAGCAGCCAAGTCTATTGGGCGACCCAGTACTTC. Protein sequence: CASSQVYWATQYF.

This clonotype has at least ten counts. This chain links TRBV10-3 with TRBJ2-1, with a possible D match to TRBD2 (6 bases). The V end lost 2 bases, the J end lost 9 bases, and 14 bases lay between the germline ends. The CDR3 extends over 14 amino acids. Per germline, CDR1 ENHRY and CDR2 SYGVKD. CDR3 residues: CAISEPLNGGEQFF. The CDR3 coding sequence is TGTGCCATCAGTGAGCCCCTTAACGGGGGTGAGCAGTTCTTC.

This clonotype showed up many times. V and J are TRBV29-1 and TRBJ2-4, with 7 positions matching TRBD1. J gave up 14 bases and V 3 bases, and 7 bases lay outside the gene matches. Germline CDR1 SQVTM, CDR2 ANQGSEA. The CDR3 is 11 amino acids. CDR3 bases: TGCAGCGTTGAGCGGCAGGGGGTAGAGTACTTC. Encoded protein: CSVERQGVEYF. The full variable domain, in which reference TRBV29-1 and TRBJ2-4 provide the parts outside the CDR3, is SAVISQKPSRDICQRGTSLTIQCQVDSQVTMMFWYRQQPGQSLTLIATANQGSEATYESGFVIDKFPISRPNLTFSTLTVSNMSPEDSSIYLCSVERQGVEYFGAGTRLSVL.

This sequence joins TRBV12-3 or TRBV12-4 and TRBJ2-5; 9 bases are a match to TRBD2. The CDR3 totals 16 residues. J lost 4 bases, V lost 3 bases, and 9 bases had no gene match. CDR3 region: CASSFRVSGSLETQYF. As DNA, the CDR3 is TGTGCCAGCAGTTTTAGGGTTAGCGGGAGTTTAGAGACCCAGTACTTC.

This clonotype was detected ten times or more. The rearrangement links TRBV12-3 or TRBV12-4 to TRBJ1-1; D uncertain. The CDR3 loop spans 11 amino acids. V was trimmed by 7 bases and J by 11 bases, leaving 14 bases between them. The DNA for the CDR3 is TGTGCCAGCACCAACTTTACTGGGGCTTTCTTT. Translation: CASTNFTGAFF.

The CDR3 DNA reads as TGTGCCAGCAGCTTAACAGGGGCCAGCTACACCTTC. Residues: CASSLTGASYTF. J is TRBJ1-2 and V is TRBV7-2; 7 bases are shared with TRBD1. Germline assignment: CDR1 SGHTA and CDR2 FQGNSA. Trimming removed 2 bases from V and 9 bases from J; junction bases left unmatched: 3. This CDR3 has 12 amino acids.

This sequence joins TRBV27 and TRBJ2-4, with D perhaps TRBD2 (5 bases). Trimming took off 3 bases at V and 13 bases at J, with 19 bases between the two ends. Germline values: CDR1 MNHEY, CDR2 SMNVEV (reference sequence). The CDR3 contains 14 residues. The CDR3 region has the DNA TGTGCCAGCAGTTTTCGCCCCGGGGATACCCCGCAGTACTTC. It translates to CASSFRPGDTPQYF.

This clonotype occurred a few times. The V gene is TRBV24-1, the J gene TRBJ2-5; D is undetermined. This CDR3 comprises 11 residues. Germline V lookup: CDR1 KGHDR, CDR2 SFDVKD. V lost 4 bases to trimming and J lost 4 bases, with 3 bases between them. DNA of the CDR3: TGTGCCACCAGTGAGACAGAGACCCAGTACTTC. It is translated as CATSETETQYF.

This clonotype was picked up a small number of times. V and J are TRBV12-3 or TRBV12-4 and TRBJ2-5; TRBD1 is a possible D gene (6 bases). This CDR3 region has 17 residues. The V gene lost 4 bases and the J gene lost 0 bases, with 18 bases spanning the gap. CDR3 DNA sequence: TGTGCCAGCAGTTCTAACCGGGACACCAGGTACCAAGAGACCCAGTACTTC. Translated: CASSSNRDTRYQETQYF.

The DNA for the CDR3 is TGCAGCGCCCGGGACAGCGGGTACGAGCAGTACGTC. Translation: CSARDSGYEQYV. The rearrangement joins TRBV29-1 to TRBJ2-7; tentatively, D is TRBD1 (7 bases). Germline V lookup: CDR1 SQVTM, CDR2 ANQGSEA. V gave up 7 bases and J gave up 4 bases, with 14 bases separating them. This CDR3 spans 12 amino acids.

V is TRBV12-3 or TRBV12-4 and J is TRBJ1-6; 8 bases are a match to TRBD1. The ends lost 4 bases at V and 10 bases at J; junction bases unmatched: 6. This CDR3 has 14 residues. CDR3 loop: CASSWTGSESPLHF. CDR3 in DNA: TGTGCCAGCAGTTGGACAGGGTCCGAGTCACCCCTCCACTTT.

In its sample, this clonotype was seen a few times. The chain has TRBV29-1 and TRBJ2-5, with D maybe TRBD2 (7 bases). Per germline, CDR1 SQVTM and CDR2 ANQGSEA. There are 13 residues in the CDR3. Deletions cut 3 bases from V and 5 bases from J, with 13 bases between. The CDR3 DNA reads TGCAGCGTTGAGGAGGGGGGGCGGGAGACCCAGTACTTC. Translated: CSVEEGGRETQYF.

This clonotype occurred a few times. CDR3 region: CASSFIPGNTEAFF. CDR3 DNA sequence: TGCGCCAGCAGCTTTATACCGGGGAACACTGAAGCTTTCTTT. The chain couples TRBV5-1 to TRBJ1-1; no reliable D call. The CDR3 runs to 14 residues. Germline CDR1 and CDR2: SGHRS and YFSETQ. V was pared by 2 bases and J by 1 base, with 9 bases between.

Ten or more counts support this clonotype. The V gene is TRBV20-1, the J gene TRBJ2-3; TRBD2 matches at 16 bases. The CDR3 contains 16 residues. Trimming at V came to 6 bases and at J to 5 bases, leaving 8 bases not matched to a gene. Germline CDR1 DFQATT, CDR2 SNEGSKA (reference sequence). The CDR3 here is CSASTGTSGRGDTQYF. DNA of the CDR3: TGCAGTGCCAGCACCGGGACTAGCGGGAGGGGAGATACGCAGTATTTT.

The chain joins TRBV9 to TRBJ2-5; D not certain. This CDR3 has 15 residues. The germline CDR1 and CDR2 sequences are SGDLS and YYNGEE. V was pared by 0 bases and J by 4 bases, with 13 bases between. The CDR3 region is CASSVGPGFAETQYF. In DNA, the CDR3 is TGTGCCAGCAGCGTAGGGCCCGGTTTCGCAGAGACCCAGTACTTC.

This clonotype was observed many times. V is TRBV5-1 and J is TRBJ2-7; TRBD2 is a possible D gene (5 bases). The CDR3 consists of 13 residues. Trimming left V 2 bases short and J 3 bases short, with 9 bases between. Germline V gives CDR1 SGHRS, CDR2 YFSETQ. This CDR3 is CASSFISGYEQYV. CDR3 sequence (DNA): TGCGCCAGCAGCTTTATCAGCGGCTACGAGCAGTACGTC.

V and J are TRBV5-1 and TRBJ1-2; 9 bases are shared with TRBD1. This CDR3 region has 15 residues. CDR1 and CDR2 (germline): SGHRS, YFSETQ. V shed 1 base and J 0 bases; nucleotides not matched to a gene: 1. For the CDR3, the DNA is TGCGCCAGCAGCTTGAGGACAGGGGCTAACTATGGCTACACCTTC. Translated, it gives CASSLRTGANYGYTF.

The chain links TRBV20-1 to TRBJ2-5, with TRBD2 identical over 9 bases. The CDR3 covers 13 residues. The J segment lost 5 bases and the V segment lost 4 bases, leaving 5 bases of the junction unmatched. Germline V gene sequence: CDR1 DFQATT, CDR2 SNEGSKA (reference sequence). CDR3 loop: CSAMAGGPETQYF. DNA for the CDR3: TGCAGTGCTATGGCGGGGGGGCCGGAGACCCAGTACTTC.

This clonotype has just one count. The V and J genes are TRBV5-5 and TRBJ2-3; 7 bases map to TRBD2. Germline CDR1 SGHKS, CDR2 YYEKEE (reference sequence). The length of the CDR3 is 16 residues. V lost 2 bases to trimming and J lost 2 bases; unmatched junction nucleotides: 8. CDR3 residues: CASSFISSGNTDTQYF. Written as DNA, the CDR3 is TGTGCCAGCAGCTTTATTTCTAGCGGTAACACAGATACGCAGTATTTT.

This chain connects TRBV28 to TRBJ2-1, with 7 bases lining up with TRBD2. CDR3 length equals 12 residues. Per the germline V gene, CDR1 is MDHEN and CDR2 is SYDVKM. Trimming took 7 bases from V and 10 from J; bases not matched to a gene: 7. Here the CDR3 DNA reads TGTGCCAGCACCTTGGGGGACTACGAGCAGTTCTTC. Its translation: CASTLGDYEQFF.

V usage is TRBV11-1 and J usage is TRBJ1-5; tentatively, D is TRBD1 (5 bases). V lost 5 bases, J lost 2 bases, and 10 bases lay in between. Germline CDR1 and CDR2: SGHAT and FQDESV (reference sequence). The CDR3 loop spans 14 amino acids. The CDR3 nucleotides read TGTGCCAGCAGCACGCGGGGGGGCAATCAGCCCCAGCATTTT. Translated, it gives CASSTRGGNQPQHF.

This clonotype was detected only a few times. The chain has TRBV12-3 or TRBV12-4 and TRBJ1-6; the match to TRBD1 covers 9 bases. The ends lost 6 bases at V and 10 bases at J; junction bases unmatched: 4. CDR3 length: 13 amino acids. CDR3 amino acids: CASSSGQGSPLHF. In DNA, the CDR3 is TGTGCCAGCAGCTCGGGACAGGGATCACCCCTCCACTTT.

The genes are TRBV9 and TRBJ1-1; D might be TRBD1 (6 bases). The CDR3 sequence is 15 residues long. Per the germline V gene, CDR1 is SGDLS and CDR2 is YYNGEE. The V gene lost 3 bases and the J gene lost 0 bases, with 12 bases spanning the gap. The CDR3 nucleotides are TGTGCCAGCAGCGCCATTGACAGGATGAACACTGAAGCTTTCTTT. It is translated as CASSAIDRMNTEAFF. Combining the CDR3 with reference TRBV9 and TRBJ1-1 gives the whole variable domain DSGVTQTPKHLITATGQRVTLRCSPRSGDLSVYWYQQSLDQGLQFLIQYYNGEERAKGNILERFSAQQFPDLHSELNLSSLELGDSALYFCASSAIDRMNTEAFFGQGTRLTVV.

This clonotype was counted a few times. V is TRBV12-3 or TRBV12-4 and J is TRBJ1-5, with D tentatively TRBD1 (6 bases). V was cut by 6 bases and J by 0 bases, with 12 bases left in between. The CDR3 runs to 15 residues. The CDR3 sequence is CASRLDRLSNQPQHF. CDR3 nucleotide sequence: TGTGCCAGCAGACTGGACAGACTTAGCAATCAGCCCCAGCATTTT.

This chain links TRBV10-3 with TRBJ1-4; the D is unclear. V lost 4 bases, J lost 5 bases, and 14 bases lay in between. The CDR3 length is 15 residues. Germline assignment: CDR1 ENHRY and CDR2 SYGVKD. As DNA, the CDR3 is TGTGCCATCAGTGCCCGGGATGGCGAAAATGAAAAACTGTTTTTT. This encodes CAISARDGENEKLFF.

This clonotype showed up many times. The J gene is TRBJ2-4, the V gene TRBV5-1; the match to TRBD2 covers 13 bases. V lost 0 bases and J lost 15; bases outside the gene matches: 6. The CDR3 runs to 14 residues. Germline V CDR1 and CDR2: SGHRS, YFSETQ. CDR3 bases: TGCGCCAGCAGCTTGGGACTAGCGGGAGGAGAGGCGTACTTC. Translated: CASSLGLAGGEAYF.

Only a few counts were recorded for this clonotype. The chain uses TRBV29-1 and TRBJ2-3; 8 bases match TRBD1. From germline, CDR1 is SQVTM and CDR2 ANQGSEA. With V trimmed by 8 bases and J by 6 bases, 10 bases remained unmatched. The CDR3 runs to 13 residues. The CDR3 is CSLRGRDRDTQYF. The CDR3 DNA reads TGCAGCCTAAGGGGCAGGGACAGGGATACGCAGTATTTT.

In its sample, this clonotype was seen a few times. This sequence joins TRBV20-1 and TRBJ2-5; D ambiguous. Trimming left V 2 bases short and J 2 bases short, with 9 bases between. CDR3 length: 13 residues. From germline, CDR1 is DFQATT and CDR2 SNEGSKA (reference sequence). CDR3 sequence (DNA): TGCAGTGCTAGAAGCCCCGGACAAGAGACCCAGTACTTC. Protein: CSARSPGQETQYF.

This clonotype was counted a few times. The chain recombines TRBV5-1 with TRBJ2-5; D remains ambiguous. Trimming removed 0 bases at V and 3 bases at J, with 9 bases between. The CDR3 is made up of 14 amino acids. Germline CDR1 SGHRS, CDR2 YFSETQ. CDR3 residues: CASSLVGYEETQYF. The CDR3 DNA is TGCGCCAGCAGCTTGGTGGGGTATGAAGAGACCCAGTACTTC.